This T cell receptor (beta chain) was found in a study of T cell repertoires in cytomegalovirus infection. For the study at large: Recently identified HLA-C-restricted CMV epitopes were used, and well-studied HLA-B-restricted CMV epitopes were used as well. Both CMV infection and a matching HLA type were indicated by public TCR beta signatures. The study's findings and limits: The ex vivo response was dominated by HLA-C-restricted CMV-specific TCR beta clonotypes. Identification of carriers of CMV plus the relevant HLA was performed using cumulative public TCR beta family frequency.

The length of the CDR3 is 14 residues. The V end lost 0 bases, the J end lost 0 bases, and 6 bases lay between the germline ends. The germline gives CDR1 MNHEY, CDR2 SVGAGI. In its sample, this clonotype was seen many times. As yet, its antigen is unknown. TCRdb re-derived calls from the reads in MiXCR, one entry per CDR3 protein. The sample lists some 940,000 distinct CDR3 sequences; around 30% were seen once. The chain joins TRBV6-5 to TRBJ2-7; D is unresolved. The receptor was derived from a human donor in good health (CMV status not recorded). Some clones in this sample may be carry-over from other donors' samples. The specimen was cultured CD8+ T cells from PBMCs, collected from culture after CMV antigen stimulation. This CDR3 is CASSYSAGSYEQYV. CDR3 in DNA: TGTGCCAGCAGTTACTCGGCAGGCTCCTACGAGCAGTACGTC.